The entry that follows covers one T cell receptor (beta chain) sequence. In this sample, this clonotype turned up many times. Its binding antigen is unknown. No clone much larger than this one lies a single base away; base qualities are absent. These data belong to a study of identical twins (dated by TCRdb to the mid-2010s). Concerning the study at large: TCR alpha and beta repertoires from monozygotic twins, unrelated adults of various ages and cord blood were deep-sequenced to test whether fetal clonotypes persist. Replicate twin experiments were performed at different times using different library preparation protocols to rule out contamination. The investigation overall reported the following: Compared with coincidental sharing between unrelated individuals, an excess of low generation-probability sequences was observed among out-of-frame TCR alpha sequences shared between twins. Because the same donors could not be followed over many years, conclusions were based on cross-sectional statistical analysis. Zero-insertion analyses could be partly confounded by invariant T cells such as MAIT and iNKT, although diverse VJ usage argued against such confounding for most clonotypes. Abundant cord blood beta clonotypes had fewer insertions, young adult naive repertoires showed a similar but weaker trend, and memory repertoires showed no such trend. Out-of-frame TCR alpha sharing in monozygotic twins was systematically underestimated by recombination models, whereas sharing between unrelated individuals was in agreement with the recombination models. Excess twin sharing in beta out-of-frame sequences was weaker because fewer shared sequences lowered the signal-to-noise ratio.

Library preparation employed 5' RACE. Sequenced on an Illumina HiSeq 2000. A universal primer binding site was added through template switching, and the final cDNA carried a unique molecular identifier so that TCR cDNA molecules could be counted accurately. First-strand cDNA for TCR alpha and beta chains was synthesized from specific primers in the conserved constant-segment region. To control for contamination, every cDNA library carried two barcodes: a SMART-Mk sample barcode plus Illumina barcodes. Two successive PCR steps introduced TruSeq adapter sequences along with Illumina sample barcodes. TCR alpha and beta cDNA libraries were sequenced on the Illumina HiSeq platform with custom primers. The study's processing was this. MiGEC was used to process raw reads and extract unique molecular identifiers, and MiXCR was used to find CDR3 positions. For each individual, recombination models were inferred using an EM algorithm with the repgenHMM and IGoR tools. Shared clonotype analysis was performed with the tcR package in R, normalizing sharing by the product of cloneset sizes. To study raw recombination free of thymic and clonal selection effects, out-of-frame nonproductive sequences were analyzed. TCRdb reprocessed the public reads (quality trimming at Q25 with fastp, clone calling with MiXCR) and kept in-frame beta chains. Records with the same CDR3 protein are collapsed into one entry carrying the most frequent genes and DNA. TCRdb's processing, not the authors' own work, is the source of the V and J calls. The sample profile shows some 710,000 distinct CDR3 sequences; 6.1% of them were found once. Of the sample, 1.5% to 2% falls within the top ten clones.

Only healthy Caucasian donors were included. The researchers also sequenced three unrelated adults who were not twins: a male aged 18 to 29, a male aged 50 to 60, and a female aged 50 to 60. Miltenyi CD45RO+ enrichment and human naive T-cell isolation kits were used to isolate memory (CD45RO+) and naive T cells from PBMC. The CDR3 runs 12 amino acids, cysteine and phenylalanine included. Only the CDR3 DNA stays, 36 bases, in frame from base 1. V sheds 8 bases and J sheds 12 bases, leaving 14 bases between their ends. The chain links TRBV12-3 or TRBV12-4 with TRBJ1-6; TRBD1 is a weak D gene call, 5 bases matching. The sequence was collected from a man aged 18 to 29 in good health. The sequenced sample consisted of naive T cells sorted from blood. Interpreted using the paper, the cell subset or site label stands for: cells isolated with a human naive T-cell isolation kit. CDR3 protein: CASGGDTGPLHF. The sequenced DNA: TGTGCCAGCGGGGGGGATACTGGACCCCTCCACTTT.